This T cell receptor (beta chain) was observed in a study of T cell repertoires in cytomegalovirus infection. Study information: Recently identified HLA-C-restricted CMV epitopes were used, and well-studied HLA-B-restricted CMV epitopes were used as well.

Study outcomes and limitations: Dominant in the ex vivo response were TCR beta clonotypes restricted by HLA-C and specific for CMV. The cumulative frequency of public TCR beta families distinguished individuals who carried CMV together with the relevant HLA.

Germline CDR1 and CDR2: MNHEY and SMNVEV (reference sequence). The CDR3 spans 14 residues. After removal of 3 bases from V and 4 bases from J, the junction contained 2 bases not matched to a gene. TCRdb itself ran the reads through MiXCR, one entry per CDR3 protein. The sample lists roughly 700,000 distinct CDR3 sequences, roughly 30% occurring once. Note on this clonotype: Its matching antigen is unknown.

The source of this sequence is a human donor in good health (CMV status not recorded). Some clones in this sample may be carry-over from other donors' samples. The sequences come from cultured PBMCs, collected from culture after CMV antigen stimulation. This sequence joins TRBV27 and TRBJ1-2, with 10 bases matching TRBD1. CDR3 nucleotides: TGTGCCAGCAGTTTGGGGACAGGGGCCTATGGCTACACCTTC. Its protein is CASSLGTGAYGYTF.